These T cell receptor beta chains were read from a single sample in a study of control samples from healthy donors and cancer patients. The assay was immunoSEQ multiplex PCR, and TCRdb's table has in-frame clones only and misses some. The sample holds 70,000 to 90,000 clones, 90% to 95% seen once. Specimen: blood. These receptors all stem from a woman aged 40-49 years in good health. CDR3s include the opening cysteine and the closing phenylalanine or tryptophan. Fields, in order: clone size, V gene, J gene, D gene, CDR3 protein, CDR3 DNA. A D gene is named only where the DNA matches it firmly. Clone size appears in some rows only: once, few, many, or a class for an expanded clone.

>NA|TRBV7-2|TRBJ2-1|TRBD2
CASSFGGGSYNEQFF
TGTGCCAGCAGCTTCGGCGGGGGCTCCTACAATGAGCAGTTCTTC
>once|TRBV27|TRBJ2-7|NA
CASSLRGGRGGYEQYF
TGTGCCAGCAGTCTTCGTGGGGGGCGGGGAGGCTACGAGCAGTACTTC
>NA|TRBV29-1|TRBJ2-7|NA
CSVESAYEQYF
TGCAGCGTTGAATCCGCCTACGAGCAGTACTTC
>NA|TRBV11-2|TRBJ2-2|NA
CASSFFDYHTGELFF
TGTGCCAGCAGCTTCTTCGACTACCACACCGGGGAGCTGTTTTTT
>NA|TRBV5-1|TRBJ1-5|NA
CASSLEGQSQPQHF
TGCGCCAGCAGCTTGGAGGGACAAAGTCAGCCCCAGCATTTT
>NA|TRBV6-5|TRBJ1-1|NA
CASSYRPGAFF
TGTGCCAGCAGTTACCGCCCGGGAGCTTTCTTT
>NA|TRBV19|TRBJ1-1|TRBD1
CASLWTGGGRMNTEAFF
TGTGCCAGTTTATGGACAGGGGGGGGACGTATGAACACTGAAGCTTTCTTT
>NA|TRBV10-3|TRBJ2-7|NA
CAISESATIYEQYF
TGTGCCATCAGTGAGTCGGCGACCATATACGAGCAGTACTTC
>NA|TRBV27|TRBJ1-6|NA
CASSLSLARYNSPLHF
TGTGCCAGCAGTTTATCGTTAGCAAGATATAATTCACCCCTCCACTTT
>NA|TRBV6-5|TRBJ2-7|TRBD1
CASSGTGGYEQYF
TGTGCCAGCTCAGGGACAGGGGGCTACGAGCAGTACTTC
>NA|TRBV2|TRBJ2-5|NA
CASSGGESPQYF
TGTGCCAGCAGTGGGGGGGAAAGTCCCCAGTACTTC
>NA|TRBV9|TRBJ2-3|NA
CASSGDAIDTQYF
TGTGCCAGCAGCGGAGATGCCATAGATACGCAGTATTTT
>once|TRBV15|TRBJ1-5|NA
CATSIGGNQPQHF
TGTGCCACCAGCATCGGGGGCAATCAGCCCCAGCATTTT
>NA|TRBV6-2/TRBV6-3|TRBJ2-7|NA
CASSNRRTYEQYF
TGTGCCAGCAGTAACCGACGTACCTACGAGCAGTACTTC
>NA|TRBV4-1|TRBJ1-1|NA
CASSQGNTEAFF
TGCGCCAGCAGCCAAGGGAACACTGAAGCTTTCTTT
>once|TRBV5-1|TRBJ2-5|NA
CASGRTYQETQYF
TGCGCCAGCGGGCGGACGTACCAAGAGACCCAGTACTTC
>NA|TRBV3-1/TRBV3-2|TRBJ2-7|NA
CASSKTGGPDSYEQYF
TGTGCCAGCAGCAAAACTGGAGGGCCAGACTCCTACGAGCAGTACTTC
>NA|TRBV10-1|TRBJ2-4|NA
CASRYQTGELFLAKNIQYF
TGCGCCAGCAGGTATCAGACAGGAGAATTATTTTTAGCCAAAAACATTCAGTACTTC
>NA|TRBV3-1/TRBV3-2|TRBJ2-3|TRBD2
CASSQGTSGSFADTQYF
TGTGCCAGCAGCCAAGGGACTAGCGGGAGTTTCGCAGATACGCAGTATTTT
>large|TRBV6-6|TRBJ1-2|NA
CASRMPGVYGYTF
TGTGCCAGCAGAATGCCAGGAGTCTATGGCTACACCTTC
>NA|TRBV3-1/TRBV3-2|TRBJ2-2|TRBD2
CASSQDSRETYTGELFF
TGTGCCAGCAGCCAAGATTCGCGGGAGACCTACACCGGGGAGCTGTTTTTT
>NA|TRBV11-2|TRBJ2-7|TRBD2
CASSLGTSYIPPYEQYF
TGTGCCAGCAGCTTAGGGACTAGCTACATCCCCCCCTACGAGCAGTACTTC
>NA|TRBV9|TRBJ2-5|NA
CASSAERGGETQYF
TGTGCCAGCAGCGCCGAGAGGGGTGGGGAGACCCAGTACTTC
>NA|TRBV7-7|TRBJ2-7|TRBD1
CASSLDGQGNEQYF
TGTGCTAGCAGCTTAGATGGACAGGGGAACGAGCAGTACTTC
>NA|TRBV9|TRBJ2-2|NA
CASSVAVNTGELFF
TGTGCCAGCAGCGTAGCGGTGAACACCGGGGAGCTGTTTTTT
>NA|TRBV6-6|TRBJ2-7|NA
CASSRWSTGRGNYEQYF
TGTGCCAGCAGTCGATGGTCGACAGGAAGGGGGAATTACGAGCAGTACTTC
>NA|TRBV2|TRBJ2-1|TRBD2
CASRLAGVYNEQFF
TGTGCCAGCAGACTAGCGGGAGTATACAATGAGCAGTTCTTC
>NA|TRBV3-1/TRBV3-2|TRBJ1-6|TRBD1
CASSLGQGNSPLHF
TGTGCCAGCAGCCTTGGACAGGGTAATTCACCCCTCCACTTT
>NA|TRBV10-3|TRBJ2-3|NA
CAISERISDTQYF
TGTGCCATCAGTGAGAGGATATCAGATACGCAGTATTTT
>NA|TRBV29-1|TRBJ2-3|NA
CSVERSTDTQYF
TGCAGCGTTGAGCGCTCTACGGATACGCAGTATTTT
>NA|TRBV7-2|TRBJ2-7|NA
CASSLETSALYVDPEQYF
TGTGCCAGCAGCTTAGAAACTTCGGCCCTCTACGTCGATCCCGAGCAGTACTTC
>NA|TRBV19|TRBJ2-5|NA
CASSSPQDPQETQYF
TGTGCCAGTAGTTCCCCGCAGGACCCCCAAGAGACCCAGTACTTC
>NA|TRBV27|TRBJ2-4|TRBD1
CASRNTIQGLVKNIQYF
TGTGCCAGCAGAAACACTATACAGGGGTTAGTCAAAAACATTCAGTACTTC